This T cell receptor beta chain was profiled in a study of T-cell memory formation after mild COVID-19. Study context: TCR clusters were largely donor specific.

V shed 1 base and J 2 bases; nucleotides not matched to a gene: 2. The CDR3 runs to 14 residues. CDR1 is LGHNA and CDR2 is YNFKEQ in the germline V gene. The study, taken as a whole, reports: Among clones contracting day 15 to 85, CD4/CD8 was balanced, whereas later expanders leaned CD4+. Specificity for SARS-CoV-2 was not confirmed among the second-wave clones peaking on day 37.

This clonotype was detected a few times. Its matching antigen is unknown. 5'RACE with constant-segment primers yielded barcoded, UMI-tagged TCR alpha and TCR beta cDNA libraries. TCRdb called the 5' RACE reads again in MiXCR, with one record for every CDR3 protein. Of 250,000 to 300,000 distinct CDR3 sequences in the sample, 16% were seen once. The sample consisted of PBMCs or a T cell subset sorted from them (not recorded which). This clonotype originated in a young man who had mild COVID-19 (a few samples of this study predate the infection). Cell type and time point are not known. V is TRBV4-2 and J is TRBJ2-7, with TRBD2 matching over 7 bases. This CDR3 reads CASSQVRGTYEQYF. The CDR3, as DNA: TGTGCCAGCAGCCAAGTGCGGGGGACCTACGAGCAGTACTTC.